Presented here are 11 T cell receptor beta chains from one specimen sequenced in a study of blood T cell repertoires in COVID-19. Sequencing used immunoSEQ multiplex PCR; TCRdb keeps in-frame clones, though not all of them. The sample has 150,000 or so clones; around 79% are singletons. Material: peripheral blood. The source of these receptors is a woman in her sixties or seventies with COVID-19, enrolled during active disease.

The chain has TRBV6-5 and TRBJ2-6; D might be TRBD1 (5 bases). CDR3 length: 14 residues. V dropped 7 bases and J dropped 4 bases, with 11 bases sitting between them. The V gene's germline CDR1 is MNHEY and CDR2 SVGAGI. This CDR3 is CASTQGSGANVLTF. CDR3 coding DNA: TGTGCCAGCACCCAGGGTTCCGGGGCCAACGTCCTGACTTTC.

This CDR3 reads CASSSVPGQGAVDGYTF. CDR3 sequence (DNA): TGTGCCAGCAGCTCGGTCCCGGGACAGGGGGCGGTTGACGGCTACACCTTC. The chain carries TRBV5-4 and TRBJ1-2; 12 bases map to TRBD1. The CDR3 spans 17 residues. CDR1 SGHNT and CDR2 YYREEE come from the germline V gene (reference sequence). Losses at the gene ends were 3 bases for V and 8 bases for J; bases not matched to a gene: 14.

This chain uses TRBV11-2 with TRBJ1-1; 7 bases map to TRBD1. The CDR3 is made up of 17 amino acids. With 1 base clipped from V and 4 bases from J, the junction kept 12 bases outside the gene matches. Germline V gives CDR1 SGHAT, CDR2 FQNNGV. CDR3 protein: CASSLGLPGGLGTEAFF. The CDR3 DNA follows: TGTGCCAGCAGCTTAGGGTTGCCAGGGGGGTTAGGCACTGAAGCTTTCTTT.

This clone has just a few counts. This CDR3 reads CASSQSGTHTGELFF. As DNA, the CDR3 is TGTGCCAGCAGCCAGTCCGGGACTCACACCGGGGAGCTGTTTTTT. This rearrangement joins TRBV6-6 to TRBJ2-2, with D perhaps TRBD2 (6 bases). V lost 6 bases and J 3 bases, leaving 14 bases between the germline ends. This CDR3 has 15 residues. Germline CDR1 MNHNY, CDR2 SVGAGI (reference sequence).

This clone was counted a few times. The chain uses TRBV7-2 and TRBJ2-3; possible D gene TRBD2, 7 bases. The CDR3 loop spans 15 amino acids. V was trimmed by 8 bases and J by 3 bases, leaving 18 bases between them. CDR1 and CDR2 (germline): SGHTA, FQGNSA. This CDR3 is CASSPVGGATDTQYF. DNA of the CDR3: TGTGCCAGCTCCCCAGTGGGGGGGGCAACAGATACGCAGTATTTT.

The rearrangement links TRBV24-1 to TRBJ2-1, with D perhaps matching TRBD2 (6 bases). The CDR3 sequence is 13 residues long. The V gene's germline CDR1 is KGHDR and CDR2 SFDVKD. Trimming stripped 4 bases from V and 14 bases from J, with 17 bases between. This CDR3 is CATSDPTSMFEFF. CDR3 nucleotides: TGTGCCACCAGTGACCCCACTAGCATGTTTGAGTTCTTC.

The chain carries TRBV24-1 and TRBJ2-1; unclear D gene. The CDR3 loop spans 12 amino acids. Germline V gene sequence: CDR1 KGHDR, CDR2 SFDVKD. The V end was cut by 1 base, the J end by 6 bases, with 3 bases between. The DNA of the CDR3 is TGTGCCACCAGTGATTTTCGCAATGAGCAGTTCTTC. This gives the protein CATSDFRNEQFF.

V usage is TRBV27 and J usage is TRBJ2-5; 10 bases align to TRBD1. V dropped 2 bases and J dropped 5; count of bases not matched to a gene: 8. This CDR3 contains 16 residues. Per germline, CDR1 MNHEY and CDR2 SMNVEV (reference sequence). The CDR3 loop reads CASSLRPTGGLETQYF. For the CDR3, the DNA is TGTGCCAGCAGTTTACGGCCGACAGGGGGCCTGGAGACCCAGTACTTC.

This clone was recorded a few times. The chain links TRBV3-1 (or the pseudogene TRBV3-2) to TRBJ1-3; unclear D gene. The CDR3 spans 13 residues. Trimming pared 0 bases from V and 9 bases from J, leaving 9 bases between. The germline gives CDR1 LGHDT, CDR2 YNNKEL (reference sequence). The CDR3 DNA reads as TGTGCCAGCAGCCAAGATGACGGAGGCACCATATATTTT. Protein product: CASSQDDGGTIYF.

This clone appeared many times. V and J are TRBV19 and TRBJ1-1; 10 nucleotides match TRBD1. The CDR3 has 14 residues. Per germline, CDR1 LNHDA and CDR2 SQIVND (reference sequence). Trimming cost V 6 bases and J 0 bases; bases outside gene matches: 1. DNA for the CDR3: TGTGCCAGTAGGGGACAGGGGCTGAACACTGAAGCTTTCTTT. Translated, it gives CASRGQGLNTEAFF.

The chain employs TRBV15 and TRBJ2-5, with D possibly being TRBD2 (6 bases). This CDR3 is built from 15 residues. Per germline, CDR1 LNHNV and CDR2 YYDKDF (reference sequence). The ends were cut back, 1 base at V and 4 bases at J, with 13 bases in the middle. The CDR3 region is CATSRAGVTIETQYF. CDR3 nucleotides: TGTGCCACCAGCAGAGCGGGGGTGACGATAGAGACCCAGTACTTC.